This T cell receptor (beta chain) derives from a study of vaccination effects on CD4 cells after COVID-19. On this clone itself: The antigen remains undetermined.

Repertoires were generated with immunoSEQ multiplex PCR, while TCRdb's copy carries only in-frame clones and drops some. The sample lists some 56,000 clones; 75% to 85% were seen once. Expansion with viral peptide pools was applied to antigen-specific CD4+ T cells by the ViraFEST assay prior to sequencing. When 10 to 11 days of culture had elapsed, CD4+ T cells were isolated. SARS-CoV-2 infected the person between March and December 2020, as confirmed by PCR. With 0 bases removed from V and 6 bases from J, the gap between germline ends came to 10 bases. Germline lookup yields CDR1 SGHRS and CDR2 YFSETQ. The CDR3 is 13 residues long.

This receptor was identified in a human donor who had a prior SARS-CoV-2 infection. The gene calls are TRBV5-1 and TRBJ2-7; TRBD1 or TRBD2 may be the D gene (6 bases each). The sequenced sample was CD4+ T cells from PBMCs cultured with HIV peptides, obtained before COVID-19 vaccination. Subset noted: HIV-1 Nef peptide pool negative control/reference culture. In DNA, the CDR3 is TGCGCCAGCAGCTTGGCGGGGGCGCCCGAGCAGTACTTC. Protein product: CASSLAGAPEQYF.